This TCR beta chain was identified in a study of cytomegalovirus exposure and HLA in healthy donors. Study-wide findings and caveats: The authors assumed roughly uniform sequencing depth across donors for presence/absence analyses. In a later analysis, donors in an Asian-associated ancestry cluster reportedly had fewer N-insertions in productive TCRs than the cohort mean. Later on, a genetic analysis was performed. It linked a missense variant in DCLRE1C with V- and J-gene trimming of TCR beta. The dataset shows that most TCR sequences were rare, while some public TCRs occurred in many donors.

With regard to this clone: Antigen specificity is unknown.

The junction had 4 bases not matched to a gene; V was cut back by 2 bases and J by 1 base. Germline V gene lookup returns CDR1 MNHEY and CDR2 SMNVEV (reference sequence). This CDR3 contains 15 residues. 60 Vbeta and 13 Jbeta primers were used in PCR. Sequencing used immunoSEQ multiplex PCR; TCRdb keeps in-frame clones, though not all of them. This sample carries some 110,000 clones, around 82% of them seen once, and the ten largest clones take 1.5% to 2%. Input material: PBMCs. This TCR was sampled from a woman aged 35 to 49 in good health and CMV-seronegative. This chain links TRBV27 with TRBJ2-7, with TRBD1 matching over 8 bases. As DNA, the CDR3 is TGTGCCAGCAGTTTAGATAGGACAGGGTCCTACGAGCAGTACTTC. As protein: CASSLDRTGSYEQYF.